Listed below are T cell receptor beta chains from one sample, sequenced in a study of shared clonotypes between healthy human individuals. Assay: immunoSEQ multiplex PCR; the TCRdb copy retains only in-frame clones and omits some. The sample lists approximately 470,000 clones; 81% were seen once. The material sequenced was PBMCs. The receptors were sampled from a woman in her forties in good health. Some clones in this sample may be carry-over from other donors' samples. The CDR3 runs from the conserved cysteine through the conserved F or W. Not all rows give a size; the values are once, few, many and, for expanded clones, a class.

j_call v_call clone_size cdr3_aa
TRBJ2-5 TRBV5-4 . CASSLQGAETQYF
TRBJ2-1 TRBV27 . CASSLSVAGGRNEQFF
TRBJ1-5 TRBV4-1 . CASSQVGSNQPQHF
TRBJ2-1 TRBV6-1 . CASTLLAGEYNEQFF
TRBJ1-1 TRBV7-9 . CASSFGQGGKGTEAFF
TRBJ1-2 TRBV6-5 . CASSPGRLAGYGYTF
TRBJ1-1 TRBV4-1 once CASSYQTGNTEAFF
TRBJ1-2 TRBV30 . CAWGSANYGYTF
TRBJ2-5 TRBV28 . CASSDSGLQETQYF
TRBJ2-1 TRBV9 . CASSAGGLTNNEQFF
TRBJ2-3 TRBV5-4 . CASSWGVNTDTQYF
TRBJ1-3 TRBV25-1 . CASSESHNTIYF
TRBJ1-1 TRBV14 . CASSQWDRGNTEAFF
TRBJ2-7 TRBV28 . CASSLFGQRSYEQYF
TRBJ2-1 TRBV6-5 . CASSYRQRNGNEQFF
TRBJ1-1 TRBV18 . CASSPRVENTEAFF
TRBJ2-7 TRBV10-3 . CAISQDTSGTQYF
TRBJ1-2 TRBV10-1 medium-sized CASSEEQGDYGYTF
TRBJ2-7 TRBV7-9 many CASSLVQGATYEQYF
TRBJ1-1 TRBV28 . CASSFMNTEAFF
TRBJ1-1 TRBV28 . CASSSPTPWTGNTNTEAFF
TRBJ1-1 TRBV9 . CASSPWGTEAFF
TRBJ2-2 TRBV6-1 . CASTLASNTGELFF
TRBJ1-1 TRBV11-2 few CASSPGGGTEAFF
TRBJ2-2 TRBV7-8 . CASSSAHANTGELFF
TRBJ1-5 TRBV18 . CASSPMGTGERQPQHF
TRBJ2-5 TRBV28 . CASGTNQETQYF
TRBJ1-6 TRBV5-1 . CASSGTTGSNSPLHF
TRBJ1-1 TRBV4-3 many CASSQDGANTEAFF
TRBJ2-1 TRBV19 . CASSISAGGSSYNEQFF
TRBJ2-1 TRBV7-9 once CASSPGGGRAGNEQFF
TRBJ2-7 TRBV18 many CASSPLGQGIYEQYF
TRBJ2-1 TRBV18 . CASSPGLDNEQFF
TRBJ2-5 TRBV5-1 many CASSFSPTSGSVQYF
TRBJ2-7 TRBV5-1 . CASRTAGFQGNEQYF
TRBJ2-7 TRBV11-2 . CASSFGQGGYEQYF
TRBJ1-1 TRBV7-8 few CASRGVNTEAFF
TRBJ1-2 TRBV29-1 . CSALDRVGWGGYTF
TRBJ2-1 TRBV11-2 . CASSFGEQFF
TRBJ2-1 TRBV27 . CASSGLGLAGNEQFF
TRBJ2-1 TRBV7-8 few CASSFSLAGGYNEQFF
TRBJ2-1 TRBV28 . CASRDRYNEQFF
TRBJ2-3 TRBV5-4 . CASSSVASGRGTDTQYF
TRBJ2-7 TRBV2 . CASTGQAKWAEYF
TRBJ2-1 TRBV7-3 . CASSLAASGINNEQFF
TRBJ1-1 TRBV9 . CASSGDRANTEAFF
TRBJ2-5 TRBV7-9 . CASSLGTEETQYF
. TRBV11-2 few CASSLEAALAPYEQYF
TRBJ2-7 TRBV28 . CASSPQGGSNEQYF
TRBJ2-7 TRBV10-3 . CAIREGLAGPYEQYF
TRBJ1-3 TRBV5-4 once CASSSKTGAGNTIYF
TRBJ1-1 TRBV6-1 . CASSAGWTTTEAFF
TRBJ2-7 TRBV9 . CASGRGYGDYEQYF
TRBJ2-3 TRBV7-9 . CASSPGLAGVADTQYF
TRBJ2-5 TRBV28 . CASSDGTGGSETQYF
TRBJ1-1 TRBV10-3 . CAISEFGGSGAFF
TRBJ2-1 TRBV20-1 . CSADISNEQFF
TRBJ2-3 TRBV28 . CASAGTGTDTQYF
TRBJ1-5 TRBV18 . CASSQGREPQHF
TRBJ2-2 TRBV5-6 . CASSSTGGTFSRNTGELFF